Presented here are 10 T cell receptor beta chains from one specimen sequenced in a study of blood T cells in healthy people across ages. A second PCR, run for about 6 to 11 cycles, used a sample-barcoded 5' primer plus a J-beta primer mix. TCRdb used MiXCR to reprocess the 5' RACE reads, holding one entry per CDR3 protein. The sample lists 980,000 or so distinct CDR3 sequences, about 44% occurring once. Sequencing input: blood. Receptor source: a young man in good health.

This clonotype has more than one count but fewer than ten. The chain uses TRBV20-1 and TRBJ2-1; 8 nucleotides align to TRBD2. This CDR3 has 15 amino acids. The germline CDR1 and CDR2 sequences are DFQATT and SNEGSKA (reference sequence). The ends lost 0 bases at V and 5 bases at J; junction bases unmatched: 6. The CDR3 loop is CSARESGLVNNEQFF. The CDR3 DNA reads TGCAGTGCTAGAGAATCGGGACTAGTAAACAATGAGCAGTTCTTC.

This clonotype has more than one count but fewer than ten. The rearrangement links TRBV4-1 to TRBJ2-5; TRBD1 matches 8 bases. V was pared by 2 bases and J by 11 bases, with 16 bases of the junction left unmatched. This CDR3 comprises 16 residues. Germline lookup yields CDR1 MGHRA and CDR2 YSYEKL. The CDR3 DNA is TGCGCCAGCAGCCAACCCTCCCGGGACAGGCGAGATGAGCAGTACTTC. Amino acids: CASSQPSRDRRDEQYF.

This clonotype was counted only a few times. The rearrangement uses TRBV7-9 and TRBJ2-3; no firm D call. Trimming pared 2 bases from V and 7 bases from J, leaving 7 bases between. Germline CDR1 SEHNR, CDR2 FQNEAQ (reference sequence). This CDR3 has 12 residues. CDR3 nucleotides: TGTGCCAGCAGCTTACATGGAAATACGCAGTATTTT. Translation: CASSLHGNTQYF.

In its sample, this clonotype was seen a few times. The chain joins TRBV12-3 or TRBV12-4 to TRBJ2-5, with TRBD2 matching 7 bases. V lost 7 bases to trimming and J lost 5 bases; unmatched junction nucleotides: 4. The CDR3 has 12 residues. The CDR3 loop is CASTWGGETQYF. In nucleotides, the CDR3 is TGTGCCAGCACCTGGGGGGGTGAGACCCAGTACTTC.

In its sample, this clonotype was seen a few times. The DNA of the CDR3 is TGCGCCAGCAGCCAAGAGGAGGGGTTGAACACTGAAGCTTTCTTT. This sequence encodes CASSQEEGLNTEAFF. V and J are TRBV4-3 and TRBJ1-1, with a possible D match to TRBD1 (5 bases). V was pared by 0 bases and J by 0 bases, with 8 bases between. The CDR3 sequence is 15 residues long. The germline V gene encodes CDR1 LGHNA and CDR2 YSLEER.

This CDR3 reads CSGRQGANYGYTF. The DNA for the CDR3 is TGCAGCGGCAGACAGGGGGCTAACTATGGCTACACCTTC. The chain joins TRBV29-1 to TRBJ1-2; 9 nucleotides agree with TRBD1. Germline assignment: CDR1 SQVTM and CDR2 ANQGSEA. The length of the CDR3 is 13 residues. Trimming at V came to 7 bases and at J to 0 bases, leaving 3 bases not matched to a gene.

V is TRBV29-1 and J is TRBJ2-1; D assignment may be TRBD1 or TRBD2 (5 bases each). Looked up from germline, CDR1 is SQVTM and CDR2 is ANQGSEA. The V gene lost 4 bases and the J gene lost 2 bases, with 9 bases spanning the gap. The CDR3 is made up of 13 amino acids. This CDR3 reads CSVVGGTYNEQFF. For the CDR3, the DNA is TGCAGCGTTGTTGGGGGAACCTACAATGAGCAGTTCTTC.

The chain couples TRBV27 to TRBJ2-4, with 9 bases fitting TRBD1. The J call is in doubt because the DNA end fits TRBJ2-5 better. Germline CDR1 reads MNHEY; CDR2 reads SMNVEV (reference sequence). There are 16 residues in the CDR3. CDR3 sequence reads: CASSKIRTGVIETQYF. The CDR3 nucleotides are TGTGCCAGCAGCAAAATACGGACAGGGGTTATTGAGACCCAGTACTTC.

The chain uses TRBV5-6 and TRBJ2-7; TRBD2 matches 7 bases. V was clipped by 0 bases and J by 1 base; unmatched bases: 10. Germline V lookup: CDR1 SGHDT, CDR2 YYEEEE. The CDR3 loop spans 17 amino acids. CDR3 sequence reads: CASSLAFRGEESYEQYF. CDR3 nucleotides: TGTGCCAGCAGCTTGGCTTTTCGGGGGGAAGAGTCCTACGAGCAGTACTTC.

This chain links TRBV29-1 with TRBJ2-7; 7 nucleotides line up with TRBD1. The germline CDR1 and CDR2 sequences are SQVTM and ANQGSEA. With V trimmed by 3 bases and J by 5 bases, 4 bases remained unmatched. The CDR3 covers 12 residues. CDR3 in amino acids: CSVDTGDDEQYF. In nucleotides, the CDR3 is TGCAGCGTTGACACAGGGGACGACGAGCAGTACTTC.